This passage covers 3 T cell receptor beta chains from one sample sequenced in a study of CD8+ T cells in alopecia areata. Reverse transcription of extracted RNA yielded cDNA, which provided the sequencing template. Repertoires were generated with immunoSEQ multiplex PCR, while TCRdb's copy carries only in-frame clones and drops some. The sample has about 150,000 clones, over 45% seen once. Sample: CD4+ T cells sorted from blood. Source of these receptors: a human donor with alopecia areata.

This chain joins TRBV5-1 and TRBJ2-5, with D possibly matching TRBD1 (7 bases). The CDR3 extends over 13 amino acids. CDR1 and CDR2 (germline): SGHRS, YFSETQ. The V and J ends lost 3 bases and 5 bases respectively, with 11 bases between them. CDR3 protein: CASSSSGGETQYF. The CDR3 DNA is TGCGCCAGCAGCTCCTCAGGGGGGGAGACCCAGTACTTC. The complete variable domain, with remaining parts taken from reference TRBV5-1 and TRBJ2-5, reads KAGVTQTPRYLIKTRGQQVTLSCSPISGHRSVSWYQQTPGQGLQFLFEYFSETQRNKGNFPGRFSGRQFSNSRSEMNVSTLELGDSALYLCASSSSGGETQYFGPGTRLLVL.

This clone was picked up a small number of times. The chain combines TRBV29-1 with TRBJ2-3; 8 bases match TRBD2. CDR1 SQVTM and CDR2 ANQGSEA come from the germline V gene. The CDR3 is 13 residues long. V lost 7 bases, J lost 0 bases, and 3 bases stayed unmatched. CDR3 protein: CSAGGGSTDTQYF. CDR3 in DNA: TGCAGCGCCGGGGGGGGGAGCACAGATACGCAGTATTTT.

This clone was detected many times. This chain links TRBV18 with TRBJ2-3; D is undetermined. Deletions cut 2 bases from V and 4 bases from J, with 4 bases between. CDR3 size: 12 residues. CDR1 and CDR2 from the germline V gene are KGHSH and LQKENI. CDR3 sequence reads: CASSPSPDTQYF. The DNA of the CDR3 is TGTGCCAGCTCACCATCGCCAGATACGCAGTATTTT.